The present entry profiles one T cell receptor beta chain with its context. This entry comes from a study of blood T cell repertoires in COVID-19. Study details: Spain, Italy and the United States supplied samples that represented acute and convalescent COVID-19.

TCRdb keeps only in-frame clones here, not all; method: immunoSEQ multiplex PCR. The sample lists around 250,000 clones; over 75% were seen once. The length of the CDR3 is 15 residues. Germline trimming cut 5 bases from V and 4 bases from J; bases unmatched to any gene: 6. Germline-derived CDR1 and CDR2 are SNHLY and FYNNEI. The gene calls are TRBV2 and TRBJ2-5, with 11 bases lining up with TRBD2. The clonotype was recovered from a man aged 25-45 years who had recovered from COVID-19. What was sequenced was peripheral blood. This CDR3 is CASSTTSGAGETQYF. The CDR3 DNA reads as TGTGCCAGCAGTACGACTAGCGGGGCCGGAGAGACCCAGTACTTC.